A selection of T cell receptor beta chains follows, all from one sample in a study of T cells in Graves' hyperthyroidism and ophthalmopathy. A single record per CDR3 protein comes from TCRdb applying MiXCR to the multiplex PCR reads. There are some 320,000 distinct CDR3 sequences in the sample; 12% to 15% occur only once, and 34% lies in the top ten. The sequenced material came from blood. Receptors were obtained from a woman aged 40 to 49 with Graves' ophthalmopathy. Each CDR3 is given with its conserved first and last residue. D genes are given only for firm matches. Clone size appears in some rows only: once, few, many, or a class for an expanded clone.

V gene	J gene	clone size	D gene	CDR3 protein	CDR3 DNA
TRBV2	TRBJ1-2	many	TRBD1	CASSPDRAVYGYTF	TGTGCCAGCAGTCCTGACAGGGCGGTCTATGGCTACACCTTC
TRBV20-1	TRBJ2-1	many	TRBD2	CSARELAGVGNEQFF	TGCAGTGCTAGAGAACTAGCGGGAGTAGGCAATGAGCAGTTCTTC
TRBV3-1	TRBJ2-5	many	TRBD2	CASSKSSGGAIGKTQYF	TGTGCCAGCAGCAAATCTAGCGGGGGGGCAATAGGGAAGACCCAGTACTTC
TRBV2	TRBJ1-1	many	.	CASSRAENTEAFF	TGTGCCAGCAGCCGGGCGGAGAACACTGAAGCTTTCTTT
TRBV9	TRBJ1-1	many	.	CASSARSLHTEAFF	TGTGCCAGCAGCGCGAGATCACTGCACACTGAAGCTTTCTTT
TRBV3-1	TRBJ2-5	.	.	CASSQWAVKETQYF	TGTGCCAGCAGCCAATGGGCAGTAAAAGAGACCCAGTACTTC
TRBV28	TRBJ1-2	many	TRBD1	CASAGDRGGFGYTF	TGTGCCAGCGCCGGGGACAGGGGAGGATTTGGCTACACCTTC
TRBV30	TRBJ1-2	.	.	CAWSVLSGYGYTF	TGTGCCTGGAGTGTACTTTCAGGGTATGGCTACACCTTC
TRBV12-3/TRBV12-4	TRBJ2-7	many	TRBD2	CASSISGGPGYEQYF	TGTGCCAGCAGCATTAGCGGGGGGCCCGGCTACGAGCAGTACTTC
TRBV14	TRBJ2-1	many	TRBD2	CASSPGAGRRSYNEQFF	TGTGCCAGCAGCCCCGGAGCGGGACGTAGATCCTACAATGAGCAGTTCTTC
TRBV29-1	TRBJ2-3	many	TRBD2	CSVEGLGLADGIDTQYF	TGCAGCGTTGAAGGTCTGGGACTAGCGGATGGTATCGATACGCAGTATTTT
TRBV20-1	TRBJ1-2	few	.	CSASEGLVDYGYTF	TGCAGTGCTAGTGAGGGGCTTGTCGACTATGGCTACACCTTC
TRBV6-1	TRBJ1-4	.	TRBD1	CASLKHGGDRVRKLFF	TGTGCCAGCCTTAAACACGGTGGGGACAGGGTACGGAAACTGTTTTTT
TRBV20-1	TRBJ2-1	.	TRBD2	CSARDTGLAGSSSYNEQFF	TGCAGTGCTAGGGATACGGGGCTAGCGGGTTCGAGCTCCTACAATGAGCAGTTCTTC
TRBV6-1	TRBJ1-4	many	.	CASSDRVFNEKLFF	TGTGCCAGCAGTGACAGGGTATTCAATGAAAAACTGTTTTTT
TRBV29-1	TRBJ2-1	.	.	CSVPSGQGQFF	TGCAGCGTTCCGTCGGGGCAAGGGCAGTTCTTC
TRBV12-3/TRBV12-4	TRBJ2-1	few	.	CASRLAEGFGYYNEQFF	TGTGCCAGCAGATTAGCCGAAGGTTTCGGATATTACAATGAGCAGTTCTTC
TRBV12-3/TRBV12-4	TRBJ2-1	many	TRBD2	CASRTGTSVYNEQFF	TGTGCCAGCAGGACCGGGACTAGCGTCTACAATGAGCAGTTCTTC
TRBV20-1	TRBJ2-7	.	.	CSASSGRGYEQYF	TGCAGTGCTAGTTCCGGGCGAGGCTACGAGCAGTACTTC
TRBV10-3	TRBJ2-2	few	TRBD2	CAITQHGTSSNGELFF	TGTGCCATCACTCAGCACGGGACTAGCTCCAACGGGGAGCTGTTTTTT
TRBV4-2	TRBJ1-2	few	TRBD1	CASSQILQGAQGYTF	TGTGCCAGCAGCCAAATTCTTCAGGGGGCGCAGGGCTACACCTTC
TRBV20-1	TRBJ2-5	few	TRBD1	CSAALQGRPEQAQYF	TGCAGTGCCGCACTACAGGGGCGCCCCGAACAGGCCCAGTACTTC
TRBV3-1	TRBJ1-2	.	.	CASSQEGGMGYGYTF	TGTGCCAGCAGCCAAGAGGGGGGGATGGGCTATGGCTACACCTTC
TRBV7-9	TRBJ2-7	few	.	CASSRDHLTGEQYF	TGTGCCAGCAGCCGGGACCATCTTACCGGCGAGCAGTACTTC
TRBV20-1	TRBJ1-5	many	TRBD1	CSAATQGRWGQPQHF	TGCAGTGCTGCAACACAGGGGCGGTGGGGTCAGCCCCAGCATTTT
TRBV3-1	TRBJ2-5	many	.	CASSQQAIETQYF	TGTGCCAGCAGCCAACAAGCGATAGAGACCCAGTACTTC
TRBV9	TRBJ1-1	many	.	CASNEDSLTEAFF	TGTGCCAGCAACGAAGACAGCCTCACTGAAGCTTTCTTT
TRBV11-3	TRBJ1-1	many	.	CASSFRAKNTEAFF	TGTGCCAGCAGCTTCAGGGCAAAGAACACTGAAGCTTTCTTT
TRBV11-2	TRBJ2-7	.	.	CASSQHGGGSEQYF	TGTGCCAGCAGCCAACACGGGGGAGGCAGCGAGCAGTACTTC
TRBV2	TRBJ2-5	.	.	CASSEDRGSGGRETQYF	TGTGCCAGCAGTGAAGATCGGGGTTCCGGGGGCAGGGAGACCCAGTACTTC
TRBV12-3/TRBV12-4	TRBJ1-4	many	.	CASSLGRGARTNEKLFF	TGTGCCAGCAGTTTAGGAAGGGGGGCGCGAACTAATGAAAAACTGTTTTTT
TRBV24-1	TRBJ1-5	many	.	CATSEGQQQPQHF	TGTGCCACCAGTGAAGGGCAGCAACAGCCCCAGCATTTT
TRBV9	TRBJ2-3	many	TRBD1	CASSPLTGALVDTQYF	TGTGCCAGCAGCCCCCTGACAGGGGCCCTTGTGGATACGCAGTATTTT
TRBV7-9	TRBJ2-1	few	TRBD2	CASSLLSAGTSGYNEQFF	TGTGCCAGCAGCTTATTGTCAGCCGGGACTAGCGGCTACAATGAGCAGTTCTTC
TRBV10-1	TRBJ2-1	many	.	CASSVTGEYNEQFF	TGCGCCAGCAGTGTCACGGGGGAATACAATGAGCAGTTCTTC
TRBV20-1	TRBJ1-4	few	TRBD1	CSGSGQGSEKLFF	TGCAGCGGATCGGGACAGGGTAGTGAAAAACTGTTTTTT
TRBV4-1	TRBJ1-1	many	.	CASSRLINTEAFF	TGCGCCAGCAGCCGCTTGATCAACACTGAAGCTTTCTTT
TRBV20-1	TRBJ2-7	few	TRBD2	CSAEPGTSTYEQYF	TGCAGTGCAGAACCCGGGACTAGCACCTACGAGCAGTACTTC
TRBV6-1	TRBJ1-5	many	.	CASSVSTGSLQPQHF	TGTGCCAGCAGTGTTTCGACAGGTTCCTTGCAGCCCCAGCATTTT
TRBV10-3	TRBJ1-2	.	TRBD1	CAIRTWDRGTSVYGYTF	TGTGCCATCAGGACGTGGGACAGGGGGACGTCTGTCTATGGCTACACCTTC
TRBV12-3/TRBV12-4	TRBJ2-3	many	.	CASSFARMGDTQYF	TGTGCCAGCAGTTTTGCCCGAATGGGAGATACGCAGTATTTT
TRBV2	TRBJ2-7	many	.	CASRGGAIYEQYF	TGTGCCAGCAGGGGGGGGGCGATCTACGAGCAGTACTTC
TRBV3-1	TRBJ2-3	few	TRBD2	CASSPFGSGVSTDTQYF	TGTGCCAGCAGCCCCTTTGGTAGCGGGGTCAGTACAGATACGCAGTATTTT
TRBV18	TRBJ1-2	.	.	CASSPPPRGGGGYGYTF	TGTGCCAGCTCACCACCTCCAAGGGGGGGTGGCGGCTATGGCTACACCTTC
TRBV6-1	TRBJ2-1	many	TRBD1	CASSPRGPLYNEQFF	TGTGCCAGCAGCCCCAGGGGGCCTCTCTACAATGAGCAGTTCTTC
TRBV7-2	TRBJ2-1	medium-sized	.	CASSLRTAYNEQFF	TGTGCCAGCAGCTTAAGAACAGCCTACAATGAGCAGTTCTTC
TRBV4-1	TRBJ2-1	.	.	CACSQGGAAGQFF	TGCGCCTGCAGCCAGGGGGGGGCGGCTGGGCAGTTCTTC
TRBV6-2/TRBV6-3	TRBJ2-7	.	.	CASSPPGSSYEQYF	TGTGCCAGCAGCCCTCCGGGAAGCTCCTACGAGCAGTACTTC
TRBV7-9	TRBJ1-2	many	.	CASTRDRGGYTF	TGTGCCAGCACCCGTGATCGTGGGGGCTACACCTTC
TRBV15	TRBJ1-1	many	.	CATSRDLQNTEAFF	TGTGCCACCAGCAGAGATCTTCAAAACACTGAAGCTTTCTTT